The text below deals with one T cell receptor beta chain. An end of the junction differs from the germline gene, which may be a read error. Other DNA sequences in the sample encode the same CDR3. The data originate from a study of blood T cell repertoires in COVID-19. Germline V CDR1 and CDR2: LNHDA, SQIVND (reference sequence). This CDR3 is built from 17 residues. The data were produced by immunoSEQ multiplex PCR, yet TCRdb's version contains in-frame clones alone and is incomplete. The profile covers approximately 79,000 clones, with roughly 89% appearing a single time and 0.58% taken by the ten largest.

The chain couples TRBV19 to TRBJ1-1; 8 bases fit TRBD1. The specimen sequenced was peripheral blood. The sequence was collected from a man between 60 and 70 years old with acute or convalescent COVID-19. CDR3 DNA: TGCGCCAGTAGTGGCAATCCATACAGGGGGAAGAACACTGAAGCTTTCTTT. The encoded protein is CASSGNPYRGKNTEAFF.